This is a list of T cell receptor beta chains from one sample in a study of neurological immune-mediated disorders. TCRdb reprocessed the 5' RACE reads with MiXCR, giving one entry per CDR3 protein. There are about 24,000 distinct CDR3 sequences in the sample; 13% occur only once, and 16% lies in the top ten. The sample taken for sequencing was PBMCs. These receptors came from a woman in her thirties or forties with HTLV-1-associated myelopathy (HAM/TSP). The CDR3 runs from the conserved cysteine through the conserved F or W. D genes are given only for firm matches. Clone size is not always given. Where it is, it says once, few, many or a class for expanded clones.

D: -; V: TRBV20-1; size: many; J: TRBJ1-2; CDR3: CSARMANGYTF; DNA: TGCAGTGCTAGAATGGCCAACGGCTACACCTTC
D: -; V: TRBV15; size: many; J: TRBJ2-3; CDR3: CATSGGKRPYF; DNA: TGTGCCACCAGCGGGGGGAAAAGGCCGTATTTT
D: TRBD1; V: TRBV18; size: -; J: TRBJ1-2; CDR3: CASSPSGTEGYTF; DNA: TGTGCCAGCTCACCATCCGGGACAGAAGGCTACACCTTC
D: -; V: TRBV12-5; size: many; J: TRBJ1-6; CDR3: CASGLRPGSSYNSPLHF; DNA: TGTGCTAGTGGTTTACGTCCAGGTAGCTCCTATAATTCACCCCTCCACTTT
D: -; V: TRBV6-1; size: many; J: TRBJ2-6; CDR3: CASSTRRVSGANVLTF; DNA: TGTGCCAGCAGCACACGAAGGGTCTCTGGGGCCAACGTCCTGACTTTC
D: -; V: TRBV29-1; size: many; J: TRBJ1-1; CDR3: CSGEQGTEAFF; DNA: TGCAGCGGAGAACAGGGCACTGAAGCTTTCTTT
D: -; V: TRBV12-3/TRBV12-4; size: many; J: TRBJ2-5; CDR3: CASRREVQETQYF; DNA: TGTGCCAGCCGACGGGAAGTCCAAGAGACCCAGTACTTC
D: -; V: TRBV4-1; size: many; J: TRBJ2-7; CDR3: CASSPGDSDYEQYF; DNA: TGCGCCAGCAGCCCTGGAGACTCGGACTACGAGCAGTACTTC
D: TRBD1; V: TRBV5-1; size: medium-sized; J: TRBJ1-3; CDR3: CASSLVPGGSSGNTIYF; DNA: TGCGCCAGCAGCTTGGTCCCAGGGGGATCCTCTGGAAACACCATATATTTT
D: TRBD1; V: TRBV9; size: many; J: TRBJ1-1; CDR3: CASSGTGGFTEAFF; DNA: TGTGCCAGCAGCGGGACAGGGGGCTTTACTGAAGCTTTCTTT
D: -; V: TRBV6-5; size: many; J: TRBJ1-5; CDR3: CASSYSTSNQPQHF; DNA: TGTGCCAGCAGTTACTCGACCAGCAATCAGCCCCAGCATTTT
D: -; V: TRBV3-1; size: many; J: TRBJ1-3; CDR3: CASSQGQPYSGNTIYF; DNA: TGTGCCAGCAGCCAAGGGCAGCCGTACTCTGGAAACACCATATATTTT
D: TRBD1; V: TRBV10-3; size: many; J: TRBJ1-1; CDR3: CATRTGRTEAFF; DNA: TGTGCCACCCGGACAGGACGGACTGAAGCTTTCTTT
D: TRBD2; V: TRBV6-6; size: many; J: TRBJ2-3; CDR3: CASSWPGAGEMSDTQYF; DNA: TGTGCCAGCAGTTGGCCTGGGGCGGGGGAAATGTCAGATACGCAGTATTTT
D: -; V: TRBV5-1; size: many; J: TRBJ2-1; CDR3: CASSLDGGSYNEQFF; DNA: TGCGCCAGCAGCTTGGATGGGGGCTCCTACAATGAGCAGTTCTTC
D: -; V: TRBV20-1; size: many; J: TRBJ1-2; CDR3: CSAATGFGYGYTF; DNA: TGCAGTGCAGCAACAGGGTTCGGCTATGGCTACACCTTC
D: -; V: TRBV11-2; size: many; J: TRBJ2-1; CDR3: CASSPLDPRSSYNEQFF; DNA: TGTGCCAGCAGCCCCCTCGACCCGAGGAGCTCCTACAATGAGCAGTTCTTC
D: -; V: TRBV21-1; size: -; J: TRBJ1-1; CDR3: CASRGTARNTEAFF; DNA: TGTGCCAGCCGAGGGACAGCAAGGAACACTGAAGCTTTCTTT
D: TRBD2; V: TRBV5-1; size: -; J: TRBJ2-5; CDR3: CASSLGPASGQETQYF; DNA: TGCGCCAGCAGCTTGGGGCCTGCTAGCGGGCAAGAGACCCAGTACTTC
D: TRBD1; V: TRBV7-2; size: many; J: TRBJ1-1; CDR3: CASSPNPGQEAFF; DNA: TGTGCCAGCAGCCCCAACCCGGGACAGGAAGCTTTCTTT
D: TRBD2; V: TRBV11-2; size: many; J: TRBJ2-7; CDR3: CASSLLLAGYEQYF; DNA: TGTGCCAGCAGCTTATTACTAGCGGGCTACGAGCAGTACTTC
D: -; V: TRBV6-6; size: few; J: TRBJ2-5; CDR3: CASGEQETQYF; DNA: TGTGCCAGCGGGGAGCAAGAGACCCAGTACTTC
D: -; V: TRBV5-1; size: many; J: TRBJ2-5; CDR3: CASSFFRAGQETQYF; DNA: TGCGCCAGCAGCTTTTTCAGGGCGGGCCAAGAGACCCAGTACTTC
D: -; V: TRBV5-1; size: many; J: TRBJ1-1; CDR3: CASSLRTRNTEAFF; DNA: TGCGCCAGCAGCTTGCGCACTAGGAACACTGAAGCTTTCTTT
D: -; V: TRBV20-1; size: many; J: TRBJ2-5; CDR3: CSVILGARETQYF; DNA: TGCAGTGTTATACTAGGGGCCCGGGAGACCCAGTACTTC
D: -; V: TRBV20-1; size: many; J: TRBJ1-6; CDR3: CSASSGGYNSPLHF; DNA: TGCAGTGCTAGTTCCGGGGGTTATAATTCACCCCTCCACTTT
D: TRBD1; V: TRBV7-6; size: many; J: TRBJ2-3; CDR3: CASSPGTGDSTQYF; DNA: TGTGCCAGCAGCCCCGGGACAGGGGACAGTACGCAGTATTTT
D: -; V: TRBV6-2/TRBV6-3; size: -; J: TRBJ2-5; CDR3: CASSPDGEETQYF; DNA: TGTGCCAGCAGCCCTGACGGCGAAGAGACCCAGTACTTC
D: TRBD2; V: TRBV7-2; size: many; J: TRBJ2-5; CDR3: CASSSGLDKETQYF; DNA: TGTGCCAGCAGCTCGGGACTAGATAAAGAGACCCAGTACTTC
D: TRBD2; V: TRBV9; size: many; J: TRBJ2-1; CDR3: CASSVSGTSGGNEQFF; DNA: TGTGCCAGCAGCGTCTCCGGGACTAGCGGGGGCAATGAGCAGTTCTTC
D: -; V: TRBV27; size: medium-sized; J: TRBJ2-3; CDR3: CASSTGAVNTQYF; DNA: TGTGCCAGCAGTACGGGAGCGGTAAATACGCAGTATTTT
D: -; V: TRBV5-1; size: many; J: TRBJ2-5; CDR3: CASSLGTNQETQYF; DNA: TGCGCCAGCAGCTTGGGGACTAACCAAGAGACCCAGTACTTC
D: TRBD1; V: TRBV5-1; size: many; J: TRBJ1-2; CDR3: CASSPGTGRAYGYTF; DNA: TGCGCCAGCAGCCCAGGGACAGGGCGGGCCTATGGCTACACCTTC
D: -; V: TRBV7-9; size: -; J: TRBJ1-1; CDR3: CASSLGGELGAFF; DNA: TGTGCCAGCAGCTTAGGTGGGGAGTTGGGAGCTTTCTTT
D: TRBD2; V: TRBV7-2; size: many; J: TRBJ2-5; CDR3: CASRTGLAGAPAYF; DNA: TGTGCCAGCAGAACGGGACTAGCGGGGGCCCCAGCGTACTTC
D: -; V: TRBV10-3; size: many; J: TRBJ2-7; CDR3: CAISGDNTQNEQYF; DNA: TGTGCCATCAGTGGCGATAATACACAGAACGAGCAGTACTTC
D: -; V: TRBV7-8; size: many; J: TRBJ1-2; CDR3: CASSSPPGSGGYTF; DNA: TGTGCCAGCAGCTCACCACCGGGAAGCGGTGGCTACACCTTC
D: TRBD1; V: TRBV14; size: many; J: TRBJ2-7; CDR3: CASSPRDRSYEQYF; DNA: TGTGCCAGCAGCCCCCGGGACAGGTCCTACGAGCAGTACTTC
D: -; V: TRBV7-2; size: many; J: TRBJ2-1; CDR3: CASSPGSSYNEQFF; DNA: TGTGCCAGCAGCCCCGGTAGCTCCTACAATGAGCAGTTCTTC
D: TRBD1; V: TRBV29-1; size: many; J: TRBJ2-3; CDR3: CSVRDRVMGDTQYF; DNA: TGCAGCGTAAGGGACAGGGTCATGGGAGATACGCAGTATTTT
D: TRBD1; V: TRBV20-1; size: many; J: TRBJ2-1; CDR3: CSARKGRGLGNNEQFF; DNA: TGCAGTGCTAGAAAGGGCAGGGGGTTAGGAAACAATGAGCAGTTCTTC
D: -; V: TRBV30; size: many; J: TRBJ1-1; CDR3: CAWIFWSNTEAFF; DNA: TGTGCCTGGATATTCTGGTCGAACACTGAAGCTTTCTTT